The rows below give T cell receptor beta chains drawn from one sample of a study of blood T cells in healthy people across ages. TCRdb independently ran MiXCR on the 5' RACE reads; one entry per CDR3 protein. The table records around 800,000 distinct CDR3 sequences, 62% of them present only once. The source material was blood. These receptors all come from a man aged 25-45 years in good health. Both conserved end residues are part of each CDR3.

v_call	j_call	cdr3_aa
TRBV6-1	-	CASSESGGAFYEQYF
TRBV12-3/TRBV12-4	TRBJ2-4	CASSPDGRPLEQYF
TRBV20-1	TRBJ2-1	CSATGTSGTYNEQFF
TRBV6-6	TRBJ2-1	CASSHPSGLASYNEQFF
TRBV6-6	TRBJ2-1	CASTDRGEVNEQFF
TRBV25-1	TRBJ1-1	CASSDFGTGKGEAFF
TRBV6-6	-	CASSRRDYLRAETQYF
TRBV27	TRBJ2-1	CASSPDRWNEQFF
TRBV4-3	TRBJ1-2	CASSQGTGGGGYGYTF
TRBV7-9	-	CASSPVFEQYF
TRBV12-3/TRBV12-4	TRBJ2-5	CASSLFETQYF
TRBV27	TRBJ1-2	CASSLSWTDYGYTF
TRBV7-9	TRBJ1-5	CASSLNPNQPQHF
TRBV6-5	TRBJ2-5	CASSTTSGALGETQYF
TRBV6-6	TRBJ1-2	CASTSGGAGGYTF
TRBV7-2	TRBJ1-1	CASSSNRQSEAFF
TRBV7-2	TRBJ2-1	CASSLDSSGAPKNEQFF
TRBV6-2/TRBV6-3	TRBJ2-7	CASRLVGQWNEQYF
TRBV3-1	TRBJ2-3	CASSQRRVATPTDTQYF
TRBV5-1	TRBJ2-1	CASSPGGLAPSSYNEQFF
TRBV7-9	TRBJ1-5	CASTWGVQPQHF
TRBV21-1	TRBJ2-4	CANLQGQGPNIQYF
TRBV20-1	TRBJ1-5	CRASTGFSNQPQHF
TRBV2	TRBJ2-5	CASRDTLLAAQYF
TRBV4-2	TRBJ2-7	CASSRIDRGGLGWPGLGFYEQYF
TRBV7-2	-	CASSLPVGGSETQYF
TRBV7-2	TRBJ2-3	CASSSLERSTDTQYF
TRBV14	TRBJ2-1	CASSYRLANEQFF
TRBV21-1	TRBJ1-4	CASSKWEKLFF
TRBV28	-	CASSGQGASYNEQYF
TRBV29-1	-	CSLSGGQETQYF
TRBV9	TRBJ1-5	CASSVGDNSRQPQHF
TRBV9	TRBJ2-3	CASSVAPFVSGYDTDTQYF
TRBV20-1	TRBJ1-6	CSARDTGGGSPLHF
TRBV29-1	-	CSGWDGAYEQYF
TRBV11-1	TRBJ2-1	CASSSAFWGNFNEQFF
TRBV7-9	TRBJ2-7	CASSLGTSGGHDYEQYF
TRBV28	TRBJ1-5	CASSKGYRENQPQHF
TRBV7-8	TRBJ2-1	CASSLRTGSLASSYNEQFF
TRBV6-2/TRBV6-3	TRBJ1-1	CASSYSNLNTEAFF
TRBV7-8	TRBJ2-1	CASSGTGTGGGNEQFF
TRBV5-1	TRBJ2-1	CASSLEQGSCNEQFF
TRBV4-2	TRBJ2-2	CASSQDRGGGITGELFF
TRBV3-1	TRBJ2-7	CASSPRVGGSYEQYF
TRBV11-2	TRBJ2-3	CASSLVVYTDTQYF
TRBV9	TRBJ2-1	CASSVLVAGGIYNEQFF
TRBV20-1	TRBJ2-1	CSALTGSWAYNEQFF
TRBV6-1	TRBJ2-4	CASSDPIAKNIQYF
TRBV13	-	CASSLMSSGSGSYEQYF
TRBV20-1	TRBJ2-7	CSARVPSQGREQYF
TRBV20-1	TRBJ2-5	CSASGLAREKFGETQYF